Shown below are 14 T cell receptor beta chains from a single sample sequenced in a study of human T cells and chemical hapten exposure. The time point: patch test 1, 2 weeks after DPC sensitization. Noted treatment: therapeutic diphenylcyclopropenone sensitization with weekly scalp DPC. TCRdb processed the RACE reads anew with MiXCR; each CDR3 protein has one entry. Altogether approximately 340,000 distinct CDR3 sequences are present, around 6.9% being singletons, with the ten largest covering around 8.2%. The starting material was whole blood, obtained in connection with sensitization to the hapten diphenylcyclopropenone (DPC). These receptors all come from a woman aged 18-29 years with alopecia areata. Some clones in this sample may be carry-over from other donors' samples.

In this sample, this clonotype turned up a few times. CDR3 loop: CASGLGQGGQPQHF. The CDR3 nucleotides are TGTGCTAGTGGTTTGGGACAGGGTGGTCAGCCCCAGCATTTT. The chain recombines TRBV12-5 with TRBJ1-5; 7 bases map to TRBD1. Unmatched junction bases numbered 3, after V lost 1 base and J lost 6 bases. Germline V gene sequence: CDR1 LGHNT, CDR2 FRNRAP. This CDR3 comprises 14 residues.

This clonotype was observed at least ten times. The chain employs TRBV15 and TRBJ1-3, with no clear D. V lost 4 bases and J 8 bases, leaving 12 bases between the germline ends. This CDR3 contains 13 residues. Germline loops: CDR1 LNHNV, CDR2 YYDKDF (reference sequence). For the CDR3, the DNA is TGTGCCACCAGCAACCCCCCCGCGGACACCATATATTTT. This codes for CATSNPPADTIYF.

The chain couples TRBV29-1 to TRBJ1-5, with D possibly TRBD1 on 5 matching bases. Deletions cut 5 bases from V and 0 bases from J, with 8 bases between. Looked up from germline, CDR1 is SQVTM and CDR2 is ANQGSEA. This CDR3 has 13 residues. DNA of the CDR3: TGCAGCGTTCAAGGGGTTAGCAATCAGCCCCAGCATTTT. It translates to CSVQGVSNQPQHF.

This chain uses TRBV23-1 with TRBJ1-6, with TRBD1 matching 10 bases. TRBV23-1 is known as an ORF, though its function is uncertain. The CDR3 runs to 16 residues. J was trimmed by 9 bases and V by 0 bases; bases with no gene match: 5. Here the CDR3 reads CASSQSSDRGTSPLHF. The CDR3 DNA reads TGCGCCAGCAGTCAATCTTCGGACAGGGGGACTTCACCCCTCCACTTT.

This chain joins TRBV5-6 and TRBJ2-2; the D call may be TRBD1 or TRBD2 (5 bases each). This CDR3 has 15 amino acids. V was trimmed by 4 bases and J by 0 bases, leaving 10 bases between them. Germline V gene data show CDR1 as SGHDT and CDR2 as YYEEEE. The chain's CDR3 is CASSGDVANTGELFF. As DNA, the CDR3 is TGTGCCAGCAGCGGGGACGTCGCGAACACCGGGGAGCTGTTTTTT. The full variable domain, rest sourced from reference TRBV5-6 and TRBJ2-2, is DAGVTQSPTHLIKTRGQQVTLRCSPKSGHDTVSWYQQALGQGPQFIFQYYEEEERQRGNFPDRFSGHQFPNYSSELNVNALLLGDSALYLCASSGDVANTGELFFGEGSRLTVL.

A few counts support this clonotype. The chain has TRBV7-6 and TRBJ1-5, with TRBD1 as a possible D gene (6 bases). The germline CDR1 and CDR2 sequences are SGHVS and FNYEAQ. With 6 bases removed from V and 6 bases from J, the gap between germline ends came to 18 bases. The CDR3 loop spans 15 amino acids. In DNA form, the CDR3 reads TGTGCCAGCAGATATACAGGGAAGTCTGTTCAGCCCCAGCATTTT. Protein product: CASRYTGKSVQPQHF.

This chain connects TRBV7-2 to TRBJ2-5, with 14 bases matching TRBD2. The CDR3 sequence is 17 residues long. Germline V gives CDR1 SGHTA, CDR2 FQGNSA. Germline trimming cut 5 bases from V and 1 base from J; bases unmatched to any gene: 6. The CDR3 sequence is CASSKGLAGVPQETQYF. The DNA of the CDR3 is TGTGCCAGCAGCAAGGGACTAGCGGGGGTGCCCCAAGAGACCCAGTACTTC. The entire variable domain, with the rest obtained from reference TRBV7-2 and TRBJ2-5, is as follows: GAGVSQSPSNKVTEKGKDVELRCDPISGHTALYWYRQSLGQGLEFLIYFQGNSAPDKSGLPSDRFSAERTGGSVSTLTIQRTQQEDSAVYLCASSKGLAGVPQETQYFGPGTRLLVL.

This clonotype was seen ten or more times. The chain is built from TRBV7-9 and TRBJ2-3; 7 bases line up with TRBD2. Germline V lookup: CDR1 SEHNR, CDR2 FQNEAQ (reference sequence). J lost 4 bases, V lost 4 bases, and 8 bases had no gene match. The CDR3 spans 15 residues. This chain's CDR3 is CASSSREGFADTQYF. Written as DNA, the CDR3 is TGTGCCAGCAGCTCCAGGGAGGGGTTTGCAGATACGCAGTATTTT.

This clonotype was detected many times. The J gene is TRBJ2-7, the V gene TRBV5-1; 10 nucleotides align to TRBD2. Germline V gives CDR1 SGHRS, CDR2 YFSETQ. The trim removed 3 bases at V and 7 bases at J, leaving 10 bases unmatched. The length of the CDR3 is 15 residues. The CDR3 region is CASSYGTSAAQEQYF. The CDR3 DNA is TGCGCCAGCAGCTATGGGACTAGCGCCGCCCAGGAGCAGTACTTC.

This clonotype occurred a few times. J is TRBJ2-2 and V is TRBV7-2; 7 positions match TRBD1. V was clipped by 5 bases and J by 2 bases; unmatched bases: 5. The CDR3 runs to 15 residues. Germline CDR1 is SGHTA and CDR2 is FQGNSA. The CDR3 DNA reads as TGTGCCAGCAGCCAACGACAGGGAAACACCGGGGAGCTGTTTTTT. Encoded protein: CASSQRQGNTGELFF.

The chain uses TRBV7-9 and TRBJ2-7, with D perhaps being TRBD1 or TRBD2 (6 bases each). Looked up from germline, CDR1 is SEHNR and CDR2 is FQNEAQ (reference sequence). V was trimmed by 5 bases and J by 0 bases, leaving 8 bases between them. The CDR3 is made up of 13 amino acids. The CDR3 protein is CASSRGLSYEQYF. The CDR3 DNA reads TGTGCCAGCAGCCGGGGGCTCTCCTACGAGCAGTACTTC.

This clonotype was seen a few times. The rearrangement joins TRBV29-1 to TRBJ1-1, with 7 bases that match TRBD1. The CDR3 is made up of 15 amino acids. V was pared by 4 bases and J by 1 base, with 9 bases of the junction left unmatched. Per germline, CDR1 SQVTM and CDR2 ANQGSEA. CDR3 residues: CSVVEGGRGNTEAFF. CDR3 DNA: TGCAGCGTTGTGGAAGGGGGCAGGGGGAACACTGAAGCTTTCTTT.

The CDR3 DNA follows: TGCAGTGCTAGAGATCGGAGAGGGGCTGGAAACACCATATATTTT. It specifies CSARDRRGAGNTIYF. The V and J genes are TRBV20-1 and TRBJ1-3; D might be TRBD1 (5 bases). Trimming left V 0 bases short and J 2 bases short, with 11 bases between. CDR1 is DFQATT and CDR2 is SNEGSKA in the germline V gene (reference sequence). The CDR3 totals 15 residues.

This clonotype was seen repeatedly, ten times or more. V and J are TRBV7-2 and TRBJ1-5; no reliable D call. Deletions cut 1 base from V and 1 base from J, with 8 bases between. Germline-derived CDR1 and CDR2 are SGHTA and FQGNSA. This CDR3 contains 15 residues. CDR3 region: CASSLVSRSNQPQHF. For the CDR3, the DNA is TGTGCCAGCAGCTTAGTCTCCCGGAGCAATCAGCCCCAGCATTTT. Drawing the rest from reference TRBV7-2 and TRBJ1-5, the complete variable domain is GAGVSQSPSNKVTEKGKDVELRCDPISGHTALYWYRQSLGQGLEFLIYFQGNSAPDKSGLPSDRFSAERTGGSVSTLTIQRTQQEDSAVYLCASSLVSRSNQPQHFGDGTRLSIL.